This TCR beta chain comes out of a study of blood T cell repertoires in COVID-19 (dated by TCRdb to 2020 to 2021). Regarding the research as a whole: The collaborator samples originated in the United States, Italy and Spain and spanned the acute and convalescent phases of COVID-19. The material from the prospective study consisted of cDNA or gDNA derived from T cells, B-cell-depleted T cells, or PBMCs. The dataset comprised deeply sampled blood TCRbeta repertoires from subjects exposed to, actively infected with, or recovered from COVID-19. The repertoires were made available in a free public database intended to serve as a resource for research on the immune response to SARS-CoV-2. Samples came from the ongoing ImmuneRACE study (first 160 participants) plus 1,254 subjects from 6 global collaborators. Sample metadata almost always included a de-identified subject ID, COVID-19 status, age in years and sex. HLA class I and class II types, where available, came from metadata supplied by the sample provider rather than from assay-based typing.

The CDR3 has 16 amino acids, counting the end cysteine and phenylalanine. Only the CDR3 part of the read is kept: 48 bases, read in frame from the first base. V is pruned by 5 bases and J by 2 bases, leaving 5 bases of the junction without a gene match. CDR1 and CDR2 are drawn from the germline V gene: SGHNT, YENEEA. TCRbeta CDR3 regions were amplified from genomic DNA using the immunoSEQ Assay, a bias-controlled multiplex PCR. In the original analysis: Within the assay, amplification of reference gene primers was used to estimate how many nucleated cells each sample contained. To quantify the absolute abundance of each unique TCRbeta CDR3 rearrangement, sequence reads were collapsed and filtered. For each sample, productive Simpson clonality was calculated as the square root of Simpson's diversity index across productive rearrangements. Held by TCRdb, this immuneACCESS table contains in-frame sequences only and omits some clones. Under half of the omission traces to an unresolved V gene where checked; the cause of the rest is unknown. V and J calls and clone size are copied from that table; D and trimming were computed from the DNA. The sample includes about 140,000 clones, with about three quarters observed a single time. Jointly, the top ten make up 15% to 20% of the sample.

Notes on this clone: This clone's antigen is unknown. Base quality data are lacking; no much larger clone is found one base away.

Results the study describes overall, beyond this receptor: The amount of clinical and demographic metadata varied by source and participant and was provided uncurated.

Each collaborating institution followed its own protocols to collect whole blood in K2EDTA tubes. Collaborator samples were shipped for TCRbeta analysis as frozen whole blood, isolated PBMCs, or DNA extracted from either sample type. This chain joins TRBV11-3 to TRBJ2-2, with TRBD2 identical over 10 junction bases. Input material: peripheral blood. The clonotype was recovered from a man aged 50 or older with acute or convalescent COVID-19. The CDR3 protein: CASSLRLAGNTGELFF. The DNA sequence is as follows: TGTGCCAGCAGCCTAAGACTAGCGGGTAACACCGGGGAGCTGTTTTTT.